The rows below give T cell receptor beta chains drawn from one sample of a study of shared clonotypes between healthy human individuals. Sequencing used immunoSEQ multiplex PCR; TCRdb keeps in-frame clones, though not all of them. The sample carries around 2.5 million clones, 80% to 95% recorded once. Material: naive CD4+ T cells from PBMCs. These receptors were collected from a young man in good health. Some clones in this sample may be carry-over from other donors' samples. CDR3s include the opening cysteine and the closing phenylalanine or tryptophan. A D gene is named only where the DNA matches it firmly. The size entry is marked missing in some rows and otherwise reads once, few, many or a size class.

>.|TRBD1|TRBJ2-5|TRBV7-2
CASSLAGTGEETQYF
TGTGCCAGCAGCTTAGCTGGGACAGGGGAAGAGACCCAGTACTTC
>.|.|TRBJ1-3|TRBV5-1
CASSAAGNPGNTIYF
TGCGCCAGCAGCGCCGCAGGGAATCCTGGAAACACCATATATTTT
>.|TRBD1|TRBJ1-1|TRBV5-1
CASSSTGFQNLNTEAFF
TGCGCCAGCAGCTCGACAGGGTTCCAGAATTTGAACACTGAAGCTTTCTTT
>.|.|TRBJ1-1|TRBV28
CASSLPGARNTEAFF
TGTGCCAGCAGTTTACCGGGGGCCAGGAACACTGAAGCTTTCTTT
>.|.|TRBJ2-3|TRBV7-3
CASSLMGNTDTQYF
TGTGCCAGCAGCTTAATGGGGAACACAGATACGCAGTATTTT
>.|TRBD2|TRBJ2-4|TRBV7-3
CASSFPASGRNIQYF
TGTGCCAGCAGCTTCCCGGCTAGCGGGAGAAACATTCAGTACTTC
>once|.|TRBJ2-2|TRBV5-1
CASSPPNSRNTGELFF
TGCGCCAGCAGCCCCCCGAACAGCAGGAACACCGGGGAGCTGTTTTTT
>.|.|TRBJ2-7|TRBV5-1
CASSLGGGPYEQYF
TGCGCCAGCAGCTTAGGGGGAGGGCCATACGAGCAGTACTTC
>once|TRBD2|TRBJ2-3|TRBV7-8
CASSLGLAGVATQYF
TGTGCCAGCAGCTTAGGCCTAGCGGGAGTCGCTACGCAGTATTTT
>.|TRBD2|TRBJ2-1|TRBV13
CASSPLAGGPSYNEQFF
TGTGCCAGCAGCCCCTTAGCGGGAGGCCCCTCCTACAATGAGCAGTTCTTC
>.|.|TRBJ2-5|TRBV5-1
CASSLTRAADGLQETQYF
TGCGCCAGCAGCTTGACTAGAGCGGCCGATGGACTCCAAGAGACCCAGTACTTC
>.|.|TRBJ1-2|TRBV5-1
CASSLASGRDYGYTF
TGCGCCAGCAGCTTGGCCTCTGGCCGGGACTATGGCTACACCTTC
>.|TRBD2|TRBJ2-7|TRBV9
CASSRTSGSYEQYF
TGTGCCAGCAGCAGAACTAGCGGGAGCTACGAGCAGTACTTC
>few|.|TRBJ1-2|TRBV5-6
CASSRSRGYTF
TGTGCCAGCAGTCGGAGTCGGGGCTACACCTTC
>.|.|TRBJ2-7|TRBV7-3
CASSLLGGTSYEQYF
TGTGCCAGCAGCTTATTGGGCGGAACCTCCTACGAGCAGTACTTC
>.|TRBD1|TRBJ1-2|TRBV18
CASSQGTDYGYTF
TGTGCCAGCTCACAAGGGACAGACTATGGCTACACCTTC
>.|TRBD2|TRBJ2-2|TRBV2
CASNSSGTYLGELFF
TGTGCCAGCAACTCTAGCGGGACTTACCTGGGGGAGCTGTTTTTT
>.|.|TRBJ2-1|TRBV7-9
CASSVSQGDEQFF
TGTGCCAGCAGCGTATCCCAGGGAGATGAGCAGTTCTTC
>.|TRBD2|TRBJ2-1|TRBV7-9
CASSSSRIAGSYNEQFF
TGTGCCAGCAGCTCAAGTAGAATAGCGGGCTCCTACAATGAGCAGTTCTTC
>.|.|TRBJ1-5|TRBV28
CASTLAGQPQHF
TGTGCCAGCACTCTAGCGGGCCAGCCCCAGCATTTT
>.|.|TRBJ1-2|TRBV2
CASSDDGPGDTF
TGTGCCAGCAGTGACGATGGGCCGGGCGACACCTTC
>.|.|TRBJ1-2|TRBV4-1
CASSQGAVAYGYTF
TGCGCCAGCAGCCAAGGTGCTGTCGCCTATGGCTACACCTTC